These T cell receptor beta chains were read from a single sample in a study of high-grade serous ovarian cancer treatment subgroups. Using immunoSEQ multiplex PCR, the repertoire was profiled, and TCRdb retains in-frame clones only, with some absent. This sample has over 14,000 clones, with about 90% found just once. The specimen was tumor tissue. Receptors were obtained from a human donor with high-grade serous ovarian cancer. CDR3s leave out the opening cysteine and the closing phenylalanine or tryptophan. The order of the fields is CDR3 protein, V gene, D gene, J gene. The D gene is left open where the match is weak.

cdr3_aa: AISVGQGAYEQY
v_call: TRBV10-3
d_call: TRBD1
j_call: TRBJ2-7

cdr3_aa: ASTWTGSSTDTQY
v_call: TRBV5-1
d_call: TRBD1
j_call: TRBJ2-3

cdr3_aa: ASSYTGGPNEKLF
v_call: TRBV13
d_call: TRBD1
j_call: TRBJ1-4

cdr3_aa: ASSLAGQMRNTIY
v_call: TRBV5-8
d_call: TRBD1
j_call: TRBJ1-3

cdr3_aa: ASSFYAVNTEAF
v_call: TRBV19
d_call: .
j_call: TRBJ1-1

cdr3_aa: SVESGVSEAF
v_call: TRBV29-1
d_call: .
j_call: TRBJ1-1

cdr3_aa: ASSLVSLRGKTGANVLT
v_call: TRBV7-9
d_call: .
j_call: TRBJ2-6

cdr3_aa: ASSLLTGELF
v_call: TRBV7-6
d_call: .
j_call: TRBJ2-2

cdr3_aa: ASSLVGGGRMETQY
v_call: TRBV5-6
d_call: TRBD2
j_call: TRBJ2-5

cdr3_aa: ATSITKGTGEQF
v_call: TRBV15
d_call: TRBD1
j_call: TRBJ2-1

cdr3_aa: ASSLGPAGESTDTQY
v_call: TRBV7-8
d_call: TRBD2
j_call: TRBJ2-3

cdr3_aa: ASSYQGSYEQY
v_call: TRBV6-5
d_call: .
j_call: TRBJ2-7

cdr3_aa: ASSFVAGGVGELF
v_call: TRBV13
d_call: TRBD2
j_call: TRBJ2-2

cdr3_aa: ASSLFAGGTDTQY
v_call: TRBV5-4
d_call: TRBD2
j_call: TRBJ2-3

cdr3_aa: ASSPLAKGTQY
v_call: TRBV27
d_call: .
j_call: TRBJ2-5

cdr3_aa: ASSVAGGKETQY
v_call: TRBV9
d_call: TRBD2
j_call: TRBJ2-5

cdr3_aa: ASSYTQGLETQY
v_call: TRBV2
d_call: .
j_call: TRBJ2-5

cdr3_aa: ASMTGTRDTQY
v_call: TRBV27
d_call: TRBD1
j_call: TRBJ2-3

cdr3_aa: ASSATTDTQY
v_call: TRBV9
d_call: .
j_call: TRBJ2-3

cdr3_aa: ASRRTSSESYNEQF
v_call: TRBV5-1
d_call: TRBD2
j_call: TRBJ2-1

cdr3_aa: ASSPLTSGLYNEQF
v_call: TRBV18
d_call: TRBD2
j_call: TRBJ2-1

cdr3_aa: ASSLGTNSNQPQH
v_call: TRBV5-1
d_call: .
j_call: TRBJ1-5

cdr3_aa: ASSILDSGQPQH
v_call: TRBV19
d_call: .
j_call: TRBJ1-5

cdr3_aa: ASSPAQGNNNSPLH
v_call: TRBV18
d_call: .
j_call: TRBJ1-6

cdr3_aa: ASSLQGGQETQY
v_call: TRBV5-1
d_call: .
j_call: TRBJ2-5

cdr3_aa: ASSLGLAGAGEQF
v_call: TRBV5-1
d_call: TRBD2
j_call: TRBJ2-1

cdr3_aa: ASSYSGGWGYT
v_call: TRBV6-6
d_call: TRBD1
j_call: TRBJ1-2

cdr3_aa: ASSSRGVVWASTDTQY
v_call: TRBV7-9
d_call: TRBD2
j_call: TRBJ2-3

cdr3_aa: ASSEGTSTDTQY
v_call: TRBV6-4
d_call: .
j_call: TRBJ2-3

cdr3_aa: ASSLLGKDSPLH
v_call: TRBV11-2
d_call: .
j_call: TRBJ1-6

cdr3_aa: ASSLLGMNTEAF
v_call: TRBV27
d_call: .
j_call: TRBJ1-1

cdr3_aa: ASSWSQEVGNEQF
v_call: TRBV18
d_call: .
j_call: TRBJ2-1

cdr3_aa: ASSLDSVKTQY
v_call: TRBV5-5
d_call: .
j_call: TRBJ2-5

cdr3_aa: ASSVERNTGELF
v_call: TRBV9
d_call: .
j_call: TRBJ2-2

cdr3_aa: ASSPSGGPNNEQF
v_call: TRBV7-9
d_call: TRBD2
j_call: TRBJ2-1

cdr3_aa: ATSLRSQETQY
v_call: TRBV19
d_call: .
j_call: TRBJ2-5

cdr3_aa: ASSIGDPTTGYT
v_call: TRBV19
d_call: .
j_call: TRBJ1-2

cdr3_aa: ASGGSSQPQH
v_call: TRBV28
d_call: .
j_call: TRBJ1-5

cdr3_aa: ASSLLPQGPPTYEQY
v_call: TRBV28
d_call: .
j_call: TRBJ2-7

cdr3_aa: ASSADRSFSYEQY
v_call: TRBV7-2
d_call: .
j_call: TRBJ2-7